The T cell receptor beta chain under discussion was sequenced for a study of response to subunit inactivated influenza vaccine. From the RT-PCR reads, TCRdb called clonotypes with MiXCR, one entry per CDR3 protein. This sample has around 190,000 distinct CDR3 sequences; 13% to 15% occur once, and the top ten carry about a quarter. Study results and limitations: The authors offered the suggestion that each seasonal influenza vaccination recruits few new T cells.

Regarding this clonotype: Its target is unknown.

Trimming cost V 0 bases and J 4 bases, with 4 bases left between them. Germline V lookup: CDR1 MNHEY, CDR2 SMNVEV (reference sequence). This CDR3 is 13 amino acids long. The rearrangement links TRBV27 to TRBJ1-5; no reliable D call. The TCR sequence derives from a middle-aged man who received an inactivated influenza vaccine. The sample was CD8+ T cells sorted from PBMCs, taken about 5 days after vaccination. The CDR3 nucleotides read TGTGCCAGCAGTTTATCTTCGAATCAGCCCCAGCATTTT. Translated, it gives CASSLSSNQPQHF.